The clone carrying this T cell receptor beta chain has a handful of counts. Compared with germline, one end of the junction differs, possibly owing to a read error. Each CDR3 protein is one row after TCRdb ran MiXCR on the PCR reads. The sample has around 320,000 distinct CDR3 sequences; under 25% are singletons. This record comes from a study of molecular identifiers for immune sequencing clone quantification. In germline, CDR1 is SNHLY, CDR2 FYNNEI. The CDR3 runs to 14 residues. The clonotype originates from a human donor in good health. Some libraries in this study had Jurkat cell RNA spiked in. The chain employs TRBV2 and TRBJ1-5, with D perhaps matching TRBD1 (5 bases). The sample consisted of naive CD8+ T cells from blood, with Jurkat cell RNA spiked in. Subset in this sample: FACS-sorted CD8+CD4-CCR7+CD45RA+ naive T cells. The CDR3 sequence is CVSSDGAGHQPQHF. CDR3 nucleotide sequence: TGTGTCAGCAGTGATGGGGCAGGCCATCAGCCCCAGCATTTT.